What follows is one T cell receptor (beta chain) and its context. Its binding antigen is unknown. Base-call qualities are not available, and no considerably larger clone is one nucleotide away. The immunoSEQ Assay was used to sequence TCRbeta CDR3 regions. After extraction, genomic DNA underwent amplification by bias-controlled multiplex PCR, followed by high-throughput sequencing. Concerning the study's data processing: To quantify the absolute abundance of every unique TCRbeta CDR3 region, sequences were collapsed and filtered. T cell fraction was estimated by normalizing TCRbeta template counts to usable DNA, which was measured by amplifying reference genes present in all nucleated cells. Repertoire TCRs were annotated as SARS-CoV-2-specific when V gene, CDR3 amino acid sequence and J gene were exactly matched to a known reactive TCR set. The reference SARS-CoV-2 TCR set came from MIRA and was filtered for enrichment in COVID-19-positive ImmuneCODE repertoires, removing public or cross-reactive TCRs. Using the MIRA antigens, annotated TCRs were further analysed by specific ORF or by position within an ORF. Depth was the summed frequency of annotated unique rearrangements, while breadth was defined as annotated unique rearrangements over total unique productive rearrangements. Group comparisons of TCR breadth used two-sided Wilcoxon rank-sum tests. TCRdb provides this immuneACCESS table in a form limited to in-frame rearrangements. Some clones are lacking; in checked studies, under half of them reflect an unresolved V gene, and why the rest are absent is not known. The DNA gave D and trimming, while V, J and clone size come from that table. In this sample the table shows some 190,000 clones, about 83% of which occur a single time. About 5.5% of the sample goes to the ten largest clones.

Its CDR3 holds 15 amino acids, cysteine through phenylalanine. The sequence is cut down to CDR3 DNA, 45 bases in frame from base 1. At the junction V is shortened by 5 bases and J by 6 bases, with 17 bases in between. The germline V gene provides CDR1 MDHEN and CDR2 SYDVKM. The sample's time point label, in plain terms: individuals recovered from natural SARS-CoV-2 infection. These data come from a study of Ad26.COV2.S vaccination and SARS-CoV-2 variants (dated by TCRdb to 2020 to 2023). At the level of the whole study: TCRbeta repertoire sequencing was used to assess the specificity and breadth of SARS-CoV-2-reactive T cell receptors after Ad26.COV2.S vaccination. A total of 32 samples were included in the TCR-sequenced set, comprising roughly 20 Ad26.COV2.S vaccine recipients, 5 placebo recipients and 8 SARS-CoV-2 convalescent individuals.

The full study reports these points: Higher spike-specific TCR breadth was observed in Ad26.COV2.S recipients than in placebo recipients (P = 0.0014). Substantial breadth of spike-specific CD8+ and CD4+ T cell responses was reported after vaccination. According to the authors, total T cell responses may have been underestimated by the TCR breadth and depth analyses. Vaccine and placebo recipients had similar non-spike TCR breadth, a finding consistent with the vaccine containing only spike.

Here the chain combines TRBV28 and TRBJ1-5; the D region possibly corresponds to TRBD1 (5 bases align). This material consisted of peripheral blood, taken after recovery from COVID-19. The TCR originated in a human donor who had recovered from COVID-19. CDR3 reads: CASSPDTWFGQPQHF. Here is the DNA: TGTGCCAGCAGTCCGGACACTTGGTTCGGTCAGCCCCAGCATTTT.